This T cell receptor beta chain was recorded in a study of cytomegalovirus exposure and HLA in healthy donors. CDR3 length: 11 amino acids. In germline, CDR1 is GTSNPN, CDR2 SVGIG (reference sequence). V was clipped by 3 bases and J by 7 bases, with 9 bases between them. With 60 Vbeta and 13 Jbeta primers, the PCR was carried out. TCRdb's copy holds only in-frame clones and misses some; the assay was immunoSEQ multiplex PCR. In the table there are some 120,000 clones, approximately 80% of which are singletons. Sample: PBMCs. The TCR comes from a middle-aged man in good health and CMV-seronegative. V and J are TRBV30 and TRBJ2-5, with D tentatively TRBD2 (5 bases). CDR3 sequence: CAWRAEGTQYF. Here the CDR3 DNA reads TGTGCCTGGAGAGCCGAGGGGACCCAGTACTTC.